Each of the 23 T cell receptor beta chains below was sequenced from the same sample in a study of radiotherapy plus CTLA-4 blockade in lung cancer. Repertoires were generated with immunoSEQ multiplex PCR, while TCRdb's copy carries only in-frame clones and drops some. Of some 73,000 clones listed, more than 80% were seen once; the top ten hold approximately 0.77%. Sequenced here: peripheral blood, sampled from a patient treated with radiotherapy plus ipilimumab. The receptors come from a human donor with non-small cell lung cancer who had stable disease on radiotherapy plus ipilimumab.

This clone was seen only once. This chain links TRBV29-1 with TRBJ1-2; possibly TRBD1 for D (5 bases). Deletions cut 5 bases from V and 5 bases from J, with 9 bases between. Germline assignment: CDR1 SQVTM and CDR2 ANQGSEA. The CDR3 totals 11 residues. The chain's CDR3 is CSVWGTYGYTF. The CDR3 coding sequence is TGCAGCGTTTGGGGGACTTATGGCTACACCTTC. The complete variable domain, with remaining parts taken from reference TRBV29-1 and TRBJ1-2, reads SAVISQKPSRDICQRGTSLTIQCQVDSQVTMMFWYRQQPGQSLTLIATANQGSEATYESGFVIDKFPISRPNLTFSTLTVSNMSPEDSSIYLCSVWGTYGYTFGSGTRLTVV.

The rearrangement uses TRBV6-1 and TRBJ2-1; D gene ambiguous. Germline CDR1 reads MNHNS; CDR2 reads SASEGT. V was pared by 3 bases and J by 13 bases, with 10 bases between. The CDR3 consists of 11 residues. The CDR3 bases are TGTGCCAGCAGTGAGGGGTGGGCTCAGTTCTTC. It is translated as CASSEGWAQFF.

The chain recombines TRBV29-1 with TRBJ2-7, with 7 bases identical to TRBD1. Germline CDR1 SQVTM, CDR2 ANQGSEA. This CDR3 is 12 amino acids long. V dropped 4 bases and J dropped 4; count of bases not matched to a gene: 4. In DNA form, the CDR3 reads TGCAGCGTTGGACAGGGAATTTACGAGCAGTACTTC. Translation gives CSVGQGIYEQYF.

Here the CDR3 reads CASSLGFRGNSYNEQFF. In nucleotides, the CDR3 is TGTGCCAGCAGCTTAGGGTTCCGCGGGAACTCCTACAATGAGCAGTTCTTC. This chain joins TRBV11-2 and TRBJ2-1; weak D call: TRBD2 (6 bases). CDR1 and CDR2 from the germline V gene are SGHAT and FQNNGV. Deletions cut 1 base from V and 0 bases from J, with 13 bases between. This CDR3 has 17 residues. The variable domain in full, with the rest retrieved from reference TRBV11-2 and TRBJ2-1, is EAGVAQSPRYKIIEKRQSVAFWCNPISGHATLYWYQQILGQGPKLLIQFQNNGVVDDSQLPKDRFSAERLKGVDSTLKIQPAKLEDSAVYLCASSLGFRGNSYNEQFFGPGTRLTVL.

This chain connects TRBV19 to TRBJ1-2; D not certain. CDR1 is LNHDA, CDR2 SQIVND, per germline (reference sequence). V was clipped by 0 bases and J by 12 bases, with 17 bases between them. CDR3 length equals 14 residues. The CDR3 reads CASSIDRISRPDTF. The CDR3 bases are TGTGCCAGTAGTATAGATCGAATTTCTCGGCCAGACACCTTC.

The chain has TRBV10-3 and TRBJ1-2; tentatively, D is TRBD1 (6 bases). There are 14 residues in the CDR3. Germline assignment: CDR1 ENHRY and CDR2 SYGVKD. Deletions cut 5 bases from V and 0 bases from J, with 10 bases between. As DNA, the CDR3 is TGTGCCATCAGTTCCGGGACAACTAACTATGGCTACACCTTC. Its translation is CAISSGTTNYGYTF.

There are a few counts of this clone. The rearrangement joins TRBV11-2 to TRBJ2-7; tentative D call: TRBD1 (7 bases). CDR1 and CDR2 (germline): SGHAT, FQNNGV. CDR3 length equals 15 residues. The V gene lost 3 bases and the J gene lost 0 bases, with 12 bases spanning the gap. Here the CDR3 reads CASSFIRGVSYEQYF. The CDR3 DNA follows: TGTGCCAGCAGCTTCATCAGGGGGGTCTCCTACGAGCAGTACTTC.

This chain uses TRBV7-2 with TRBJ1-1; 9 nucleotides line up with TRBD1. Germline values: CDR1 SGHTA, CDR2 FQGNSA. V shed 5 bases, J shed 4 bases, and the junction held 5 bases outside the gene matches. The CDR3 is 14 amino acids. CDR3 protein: CASSMTGGGTEAFF. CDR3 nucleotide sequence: TGTGCCAGCAGCATGACAGGGGGAGGCACTGAAGCTTTCTTT.

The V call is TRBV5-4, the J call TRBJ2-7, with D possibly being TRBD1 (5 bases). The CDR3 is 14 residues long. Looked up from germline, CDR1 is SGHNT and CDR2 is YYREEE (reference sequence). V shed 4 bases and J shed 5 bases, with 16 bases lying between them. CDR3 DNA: TGTGCCAGCAGCCCCGACAGTTTTATGAACGAGCAGTACTTC. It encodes CASSPDSFMNEQYF.

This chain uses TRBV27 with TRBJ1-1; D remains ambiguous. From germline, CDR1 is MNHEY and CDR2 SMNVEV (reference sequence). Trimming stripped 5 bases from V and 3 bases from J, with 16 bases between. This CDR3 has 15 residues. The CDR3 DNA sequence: TGTGCCAGCAGTGGGCTAGCGGGCCAAGACACTGAAGCTTTCTTT. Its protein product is CASSGLAGQDTEAFF.

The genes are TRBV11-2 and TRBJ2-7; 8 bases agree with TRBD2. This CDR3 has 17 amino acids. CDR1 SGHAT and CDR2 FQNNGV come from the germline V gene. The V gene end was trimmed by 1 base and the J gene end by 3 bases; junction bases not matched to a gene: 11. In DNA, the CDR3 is TGTGCCAGCAGCTTAGCAGTCAGCGGGAGAGGGAACTACGAGCAGTACTTC. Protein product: CASSLAVSGRGNYEQYF.

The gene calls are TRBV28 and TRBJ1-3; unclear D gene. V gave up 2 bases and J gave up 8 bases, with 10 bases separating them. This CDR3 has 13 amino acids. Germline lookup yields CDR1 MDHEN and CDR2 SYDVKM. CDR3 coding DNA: TGTGCCAGCAGTTTACCAGTTACGGACACCATATATTTT. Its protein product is CASSLPVTDTIYF.

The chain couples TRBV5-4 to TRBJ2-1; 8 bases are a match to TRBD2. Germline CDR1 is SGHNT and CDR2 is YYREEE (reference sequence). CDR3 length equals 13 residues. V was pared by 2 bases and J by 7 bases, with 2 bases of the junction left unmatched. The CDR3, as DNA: TGTGCCAGCAGCTTACTAGCGGAGAATGAGCAGTTCTTC. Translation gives CASSLLAENEQFF. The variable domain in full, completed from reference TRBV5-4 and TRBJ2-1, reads ETGVTQSPTHLIKTRGQQVTLRCSSQSGHNTVSWYQQALGQGPQFIFQYYREEENGRGNFPPRFSGLQFPNYSSELNVNALELDDSALYLCASSLLAENEQFFGPGTRLTVL.

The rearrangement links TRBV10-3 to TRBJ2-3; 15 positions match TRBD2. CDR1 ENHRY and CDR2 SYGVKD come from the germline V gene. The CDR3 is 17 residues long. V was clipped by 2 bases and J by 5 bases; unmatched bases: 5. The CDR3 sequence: CAISEGLAGGPGDTQYF. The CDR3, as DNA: TGTGCCATCAGTGAGGGACTAGCGGGGGGGCCTGGAGATACGCAGTATTTT.

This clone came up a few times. The CDR3 nucleotides read TGTGCCTGGAGCGACAGCAAAAACATTCAGTACTTC. Amino acid sequence: CAWSDSKNIQYF. This chain joins TRBV30 and TRBJ2-4, with D perhaps TRBD1 (5 bases). Trimming left V 3 bases short and J 3 bases short, with 6 bases between. Germline loops: CDR1 GTSNPN, CDR2 SVGIG (reference sequence). The CDR3 runs 12 residues. The entire variable domain, with the rest obtained from reference TRBV30 and TRBJ2-4, is as follows: SQTIHQWPATLVQPVGSPLSLECTVEGTSNPNLYWYRQAAGRGLQLLFYSVGIGQISSEVPQNLSASRPQDRQFILSSKKLLLSDSGFYLCAWSDSKNIQYFGAGTRLSVL.

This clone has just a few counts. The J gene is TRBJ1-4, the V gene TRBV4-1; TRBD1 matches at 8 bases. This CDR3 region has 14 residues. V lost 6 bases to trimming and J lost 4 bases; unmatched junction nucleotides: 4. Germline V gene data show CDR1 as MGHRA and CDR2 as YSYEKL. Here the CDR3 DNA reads TGCGCCAGCAGACTACAGGGGGGTAATGAAAAACTGTTTTTT. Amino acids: CASRLQGGNEKLFF.

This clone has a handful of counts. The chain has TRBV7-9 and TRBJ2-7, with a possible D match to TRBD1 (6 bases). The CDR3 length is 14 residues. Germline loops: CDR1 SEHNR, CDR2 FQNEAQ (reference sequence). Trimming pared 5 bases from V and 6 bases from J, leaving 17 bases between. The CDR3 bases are TGTGCCAGCAGCCCGGACCTTAAAGGGGGCGAGCAGTACTTC. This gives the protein CASSPDLKGGEQYF.

The CDR3 DNA reads TGTGCCAGCTCACCCTCCGGGGGGCGAAAAGGAAACACCATATATTTT. It is translated as CASSPSGGRKGNTIYF. The rearrangement links TRBV18 to TRBJ1-3; TRBD1 is a possible D gene (6 bases). V gave up 3 bases and J gave up 4 bases, with 16 bases separating them. This CDR3 is 16 amino acids long. Germline V gene sequence: CDR1 KGHSH, CDR2 LQKENI.

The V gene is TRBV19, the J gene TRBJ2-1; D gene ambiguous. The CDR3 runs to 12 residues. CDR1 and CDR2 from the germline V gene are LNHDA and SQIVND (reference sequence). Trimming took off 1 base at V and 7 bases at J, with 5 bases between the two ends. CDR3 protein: CASSIGVNEQFF. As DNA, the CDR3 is TGTGCCAGTAGTATAGGGGTGAATGAGCAGTTCTTC.

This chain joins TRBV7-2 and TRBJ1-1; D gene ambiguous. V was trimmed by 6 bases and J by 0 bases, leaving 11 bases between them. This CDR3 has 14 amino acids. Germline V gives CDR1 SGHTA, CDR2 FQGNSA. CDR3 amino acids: CASSRLLLNTEAFF. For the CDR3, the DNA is TGTGCCAGCAGTCGGCTCCTGTTGAACACTGAAGCTTTCTTT.

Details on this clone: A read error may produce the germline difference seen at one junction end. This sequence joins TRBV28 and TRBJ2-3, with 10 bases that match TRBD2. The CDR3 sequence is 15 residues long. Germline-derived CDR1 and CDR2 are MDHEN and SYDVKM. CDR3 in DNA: TGTGCCAGCACTTTAGCGGGAGGACGCACAGATACGCAGTATTTT. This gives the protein CASTLAGGRTDTQYF. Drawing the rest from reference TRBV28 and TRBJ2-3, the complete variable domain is DVKVTQSSRYLVKRTGEKVFLECVQDMDHENMFWYRQDPGLGLRLIYFSYDVKMKEKGDIPEGYSVSREKKERFSLILESASTNQTSMYLCASTLAGGRTDTQYFGPGTRLTVL.

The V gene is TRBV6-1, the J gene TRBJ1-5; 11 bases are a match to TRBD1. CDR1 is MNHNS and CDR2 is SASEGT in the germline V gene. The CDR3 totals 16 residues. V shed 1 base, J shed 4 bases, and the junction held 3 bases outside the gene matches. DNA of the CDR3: TGTGCCAGCAGTGAAGTTGGGACAGGGGGAAATCAGCCCCAGCATTTT. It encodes CASSEVGTGGNQPQHF.

CDR3 in amino acids: CASSSQPTHQETQYF. CDR3 in DNA: TGCGCCAGCAGCTCCCAGCCTACACATCAAGAGACCCAGTACTTC. The chain is built from TRBV5-1 and TRBJ2-5; D uncertain. This CDR3 spans 15 amino acids. Germline CDR1 is SGHRS and CDR2 is YFSETQ. Trimming took off 3 bases at V and 2 bases at J, with 14 bases between the two ends.